This passage covers 7 T cell receptor beta chains from one sample sequenced in a study of T-cell memory formation after mild COVID-19. A single record per CDR3 protein comes from TCRdb applying MiXCR to the 5' RACE reads. The table shows about 430,000 distinct CDR3 sequences, with more than 15% occurring only once. The sequenced sample was PBMCs or a T cell subset sorted from them (not recorded which). These receptors came from a man aged 18 to 29 who had mild COVID-19 (a few samples of this study predate the infection). Cell type and time point are not known.

In this sample, this clonotype turned up a few times. This rearrangement joins TRBV20-1 to TRBJ2-1; 8 nucleotides align to TRBD2. Trimming cost V 6 bases and J 2 bases; bases outside gene matches: 9. From germline, CDR1 is DFQATT and CDR2 SNEGSKA (reference sequence). CDR3 length: 15 residues. CDR3 sequence reads: CSARNAGRAYNEQFF. The CDR3 bases are TGCAGTGCGAGGAACGCCGGGAGGGCCTACAATGAGCAGTTCTTC.

Many counts were recorded for this clonotype. The rearrangement uses TRBV6-2 or TRBV6-3 and TRBJ1-5; D may be TRBD1 (6 bases). This CDR3 comprises 13 residues. With 11 bases removed from V and 9 bases from J, the gap between germline ends came to 20 bases. Germline lookup yields CDR1 MNHEY and CDR2 SVGEGT. The CDR3 reads CAAGAGASSPQHF. CDR3 in DNA: TGTGCCGCCGGGGCAGGGGCGTCTTCGCCCCAGCATTTT.

J is TRBJ2-7 and V is TRBV6-5, with D perhaps TRBD1 (6 bases). The CDR3 runs to 14 residues. Trimming stripped 7 bases from V and 3 bases from J, with 16 bases between. Germline V gene lookup returns CDR1 MNHEY and CDR2 SVGAGI. CDR3 residues: CASTSSRGSYEQYF. CDR3 in DNA: TGTGCCAGCACCAGTTCCAGGGGAAGCTACGAGCAGTACTTC.

The J gene is TRBJ2-7, the V gene TRBV3-1; the match to TRBD1 covers 8 bases. From germline, CDR1 is LGHDT and CDR2 YNNKEL (reference sequence). This CDR3 comprises 14 residues. Trimming removed 4 bases from V and 3 bases from J; junction bases left unmatched: 5. The CDR3 loop is CASSLRDRNYEQYF. Written as DNA, the CDR3 is TGTGCCAGCAGCCTCCGGGACAGGAACTACGAGCAGTACTTC.

This clonotype was seen many times. CDR3 DNA sequence: TGTGCCAGCAGTGAGCAGTCGAACACCGGGGAGCTGTTTTTT. As protein: CASSEQSNTGELFF. The gene calls are TRBV12-3 or TRBV12-4 and TRBJ2-2; D ambiguous. CDR3 length: 14 residues. Trimming took off 5 bases at V and 0 bases at J, with 7 bases between the two ends.

For this clonotype: A much larger clone differs from this one at a single base, so this may be a read error. V gene TRBV5-1 combines with J gene TRBJ2-1; 8 bases agree with TRBD2. Germline V gene lookup returns CDR1 SGHRS and CDR2 YFSETQ. V lost 3 bases, J lost 7 bases, and 9 bases stayed unmatched. This CDR3 has 15 residues. The CDR3 sequence: CASSYERGHNNEQFF. In DNA, the CDR3 is TGCGCCAGCAGCTACGAGCGGGGGCACAATAATGAGCAGTTCTTC.

The chain employs TRBV5-4 and TRBJ2-7; TRBD1 matches at 9 bases. In germline, CDR1 is SGHNT, CDR2 YYREEE (reference sequence). The CDR3 totals 15 residues. Trimming took 5 bases from V and 2 from J; bases not matched to a gene: 8. CDR3 region: CASSSKTGGTYEQYF. The DNA for the CDR3 is TGTGCCAGCAGTTCGAAGACAGGGGGGACCTACGAGCAGTACTTC.